The clone carrying this T cell receptor beta chain has a handful of counts. The TCRbeta library incorporated unique molecular identifiers. TCRdb re-called the PCR reads with MiXCR, one entry per CDR3 protein. The sample consists of approximately 270,000 distinct CDR3 sequences, 9.9% of them appearing once. The source of the sample is a study of T-cell reconstitution after alpha-beta-depleted transplantation in children. J lost 8 bases, V lost 3 bases, and 3 bases had no gene match. This CDR3 contains 15 residues. CDR1 is MRHNA, CDR2 SNTAGT, per germline. This sequence joins TRBV6-4 and TRBJ2-1; 14 bases map to TRBD2. Sequenced material: PBMCs from the stem cell graft donor, taken from the stem cell graft. The TCR sequence derives from a human donor who donated a stem cell graft to a child with SCID. The CDR3 nucleotides read TGTGCCAGCAGTGAGACTAGCGGGGGGGCGGATGAGCAGTTCTTC. Its protein product is CASSETSGGADEQFF.